The clone carrying this T cell receptor beta chain was detected only a few times. Its target is unknown. The second PCR ran about 6 to 12 cycles with a sample-barcoded 5' primer and J-beta primers. A single record per CDR3 protein comes from TCRdb applying MiXCR to the 5' RACE reads. The data show roughly 1,000,000 distinct CDR3 sequences, roughly 24% seen once. This specimen belongs to a study of blood T cells in healthy people across ages. Whole-study findings and limits: TCR beta diversity, measured per million T cells, fell in a roughly linear way with age.

The CDR3 consists of 11 residues. Germline lookup yields CDR1 SEHNR and CDR2 FQNEAQ (reference sequence). V trimming: 5 bases; J trimming: 5 bases; junction bases outside the gene matches: 0. These same data were also listed under a study on T cells of mothers and their children.

This receptor was taken from a girl under 10 years old in good health. The material sequenced was blood. This chain uses TRBV7-9 with TRBJ2-7; 7 nucleotides align to TRBD2. The chain's CDR3 is CASSGGDEQYF. CDR3 coding DNA: TGTGCCAGCAGCGGGGGGGACGAGCAGTACTTC.